This T cell receptor (beta chain) was found in a study of blood T cell repertoires in COVID-19. The wider study: Acute and convalescent COVID-19 specimens originated in the United States, Italy and Spain.

This clone was found once. CDR3 length: 15 amino acids. Looked up from germline, CDR1 is SGHRS and CDR2 is YFSETQ. V gave up 0 bases and J gave up 4 bases; unmatched junction bases: 2. Assay used: immunoSEQ multiplex PCR; TCRdb lists only in-frame clones, some missing. The sample carries 250,000 to 350,000 clones, 87% recorded once. The rearrangement joins TRBV5-1 to TRBJ1-5; 9 bases fit TRBD1. The TCR was taken from a woman under 40 who had recovered from COVID-19. The sequencing sample was made of PBMCs or T cells enriched from blood (not recorded which). The DNA for the CDR3 is TGCGCCAGCAGCTTGGGGGACAGGGATAATCAGCCCCAGCATTTT. Its protein product is CASSLGDRDNQPQHF. Drawing the rest from reference TRBV5-1 and TRBJ1-5, the complete variable domain is KAGVTQTPRYLIKTRGQQVTLSCSPISGHRSVSWYQQTPGQGLQFLFEYFSETQRNKGNFPGRFSGRQFSNSRSEMNVSTLELGDSALYLCASSLGDRDNQPQHFGDGTRLSIL.